Below, 2 T cell receptor beta chains from the same sample are listed, as sequenced in a study of blood T cell repertoires in COVID-19. Profiled with immunoSEQ multiplex PCR; TCRdb holds only in-frame clones, not every one. This table has under 550,000 clones, approximately 90% appearing once. The material sequenced was peripheral blood. These receptors originate from a young man with COVID-19, enrolled during active disease.

The chain recombines TRBV2 with TRBJ2-5; maybe TRBD2 (6 bases). The CDR3 is made up of 14 amino acids. From germline, CDR1 is SNHLY and CDR2 FYNNEI. Trimming left V 3 bases short and J 5 bases short, with 13 bases between. The CDR3 DNA is TGTGCCAGCAGTGACCCGCGGGGCGTCGAGACCCAGTACTTC. Translated, it gives CASSDPRGVETQYF.

V and J are TRBV5-1 and TRBJ2-6; maybe TRBD1 (6 bases). Germline CDR1 is SGHRS and CDR2 is YFSETQ. V lost 1 base and J lost 16, with 18 bases in between. CDR3 length: 14 residues. In DNA form, the CDR3 reads TGCGCCAGCAGCTTGCCGACAGGAACTATTCCACTGACTTTC. Amino acids: CASSLPTGTIPLTF.